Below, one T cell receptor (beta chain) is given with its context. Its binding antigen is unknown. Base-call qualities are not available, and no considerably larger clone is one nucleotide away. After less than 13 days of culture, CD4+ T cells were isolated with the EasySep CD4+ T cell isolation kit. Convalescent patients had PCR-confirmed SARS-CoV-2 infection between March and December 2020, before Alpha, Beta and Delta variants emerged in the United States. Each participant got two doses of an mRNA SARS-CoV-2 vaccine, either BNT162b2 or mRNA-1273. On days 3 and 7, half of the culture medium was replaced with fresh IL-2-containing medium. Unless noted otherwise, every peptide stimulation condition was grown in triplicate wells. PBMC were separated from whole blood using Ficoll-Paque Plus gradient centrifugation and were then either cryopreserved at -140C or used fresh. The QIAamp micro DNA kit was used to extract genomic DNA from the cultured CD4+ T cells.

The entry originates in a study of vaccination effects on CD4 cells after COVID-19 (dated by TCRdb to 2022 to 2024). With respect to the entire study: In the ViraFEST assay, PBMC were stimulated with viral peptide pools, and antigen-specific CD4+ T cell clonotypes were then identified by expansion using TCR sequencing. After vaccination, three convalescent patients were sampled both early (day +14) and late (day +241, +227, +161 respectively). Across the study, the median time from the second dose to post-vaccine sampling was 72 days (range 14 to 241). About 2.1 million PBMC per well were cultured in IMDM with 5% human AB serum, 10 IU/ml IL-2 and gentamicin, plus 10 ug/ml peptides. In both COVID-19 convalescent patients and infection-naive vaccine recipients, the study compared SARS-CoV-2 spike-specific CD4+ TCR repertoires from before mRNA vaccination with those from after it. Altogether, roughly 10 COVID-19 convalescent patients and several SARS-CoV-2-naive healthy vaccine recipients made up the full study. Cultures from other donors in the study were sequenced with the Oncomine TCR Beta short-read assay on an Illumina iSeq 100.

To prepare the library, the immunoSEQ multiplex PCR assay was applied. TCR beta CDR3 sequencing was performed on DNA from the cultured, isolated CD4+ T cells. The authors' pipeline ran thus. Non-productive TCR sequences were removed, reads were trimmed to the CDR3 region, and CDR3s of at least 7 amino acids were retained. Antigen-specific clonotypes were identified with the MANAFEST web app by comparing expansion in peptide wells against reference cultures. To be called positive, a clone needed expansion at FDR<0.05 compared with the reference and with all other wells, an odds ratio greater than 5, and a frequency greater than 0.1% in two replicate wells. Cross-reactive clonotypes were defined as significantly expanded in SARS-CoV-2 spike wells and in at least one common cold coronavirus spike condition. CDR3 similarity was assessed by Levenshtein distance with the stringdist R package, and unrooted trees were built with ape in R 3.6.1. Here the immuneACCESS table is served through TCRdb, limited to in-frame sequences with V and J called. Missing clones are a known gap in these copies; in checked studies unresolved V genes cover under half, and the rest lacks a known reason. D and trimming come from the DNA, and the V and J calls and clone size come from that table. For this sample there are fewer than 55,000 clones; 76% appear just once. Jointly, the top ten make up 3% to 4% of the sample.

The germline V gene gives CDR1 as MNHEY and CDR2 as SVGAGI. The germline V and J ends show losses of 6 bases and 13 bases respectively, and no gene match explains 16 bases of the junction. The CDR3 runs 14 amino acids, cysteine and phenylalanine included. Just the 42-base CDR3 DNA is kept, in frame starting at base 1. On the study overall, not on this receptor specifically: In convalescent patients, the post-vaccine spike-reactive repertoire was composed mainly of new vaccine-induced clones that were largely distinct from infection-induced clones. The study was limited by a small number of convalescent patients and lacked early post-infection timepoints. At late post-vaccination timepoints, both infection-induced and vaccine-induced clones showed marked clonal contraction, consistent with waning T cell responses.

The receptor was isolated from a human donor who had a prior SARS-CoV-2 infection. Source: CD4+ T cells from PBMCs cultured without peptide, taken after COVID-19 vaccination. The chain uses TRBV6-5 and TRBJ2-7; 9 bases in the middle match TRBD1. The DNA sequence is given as TGTGCCAGCAGACCCACAGCCACCGGACAGGGGCCATACTTC. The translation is CASRPTATGQGPYF.